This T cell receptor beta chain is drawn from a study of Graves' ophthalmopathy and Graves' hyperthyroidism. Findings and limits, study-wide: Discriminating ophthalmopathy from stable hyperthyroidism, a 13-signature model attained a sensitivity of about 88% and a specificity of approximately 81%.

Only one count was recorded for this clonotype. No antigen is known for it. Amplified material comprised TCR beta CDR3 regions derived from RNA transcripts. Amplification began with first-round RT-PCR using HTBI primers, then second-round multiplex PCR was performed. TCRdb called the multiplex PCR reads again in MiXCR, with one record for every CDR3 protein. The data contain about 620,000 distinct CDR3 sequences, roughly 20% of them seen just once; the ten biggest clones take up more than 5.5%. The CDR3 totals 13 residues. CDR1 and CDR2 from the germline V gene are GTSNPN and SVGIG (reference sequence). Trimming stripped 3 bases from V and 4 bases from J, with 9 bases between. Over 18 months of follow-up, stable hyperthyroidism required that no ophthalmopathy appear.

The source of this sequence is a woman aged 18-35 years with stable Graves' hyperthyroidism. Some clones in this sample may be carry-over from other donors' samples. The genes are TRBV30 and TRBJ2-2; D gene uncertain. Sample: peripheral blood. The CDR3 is CAWSFAATGELFF. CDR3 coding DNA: TGTGCCTGGAGCTTCGCCGCCACCGGGGAGCTGTTTTTT.